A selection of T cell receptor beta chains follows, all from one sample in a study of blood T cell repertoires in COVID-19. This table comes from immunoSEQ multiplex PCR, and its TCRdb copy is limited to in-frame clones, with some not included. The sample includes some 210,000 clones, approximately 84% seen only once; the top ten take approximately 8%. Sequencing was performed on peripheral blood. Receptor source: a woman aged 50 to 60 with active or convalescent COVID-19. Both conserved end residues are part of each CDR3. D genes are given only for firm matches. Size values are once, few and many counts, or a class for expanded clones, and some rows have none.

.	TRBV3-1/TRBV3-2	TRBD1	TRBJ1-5	TGTGCCAGCAGCCTGTCCACAGGGGGTAATCAGCCCCAGCATTTT	CASSLSTGGNQPQHF
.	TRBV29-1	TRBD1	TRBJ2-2	TGCAGCGCGAAGACAGGGGTGGGCACCGGGGAGCTGTTTTTT	CSAKTGVGTGELFF
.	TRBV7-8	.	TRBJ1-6	TGTGCCAGCAGCCACCATGAAGCGAGCTCCTATAATTCACCCCTCCACTTT	CASSHHEASSYNSPLHF
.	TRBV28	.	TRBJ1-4	TGTGCCAGCAGTTTAGTCCAGGGGATCAAGGAAAAACTGTTTTTT	CASSLVQGIKEKLFF
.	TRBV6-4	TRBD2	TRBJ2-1	TGTGCCAGCAGTGACCGGAGGGGCGGGGGGGCCGATGAGCAGTTCTTC	CASSDRRGGGADEQFF
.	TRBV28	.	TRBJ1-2	TGTGCCAGCAGTGGACACCCCTATGGGTATGGCTACACCTTC	CASSGHPYGYGYTF
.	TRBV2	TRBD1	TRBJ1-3	TGTGCCAGCAGTGGAACAGGGGTAGGAAACACCATATATTTT	CASSGTGVGNTIYF
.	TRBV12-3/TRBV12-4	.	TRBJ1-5	TGTGCCAGCAACAGGGTGGGACAGCCCCAGCATTTT	CASNRVGQPQHF
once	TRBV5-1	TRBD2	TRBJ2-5	TGCGCCAGCAGCCCCTTAAGCGGGAGGGCCGGGGAGACCCAGTACTTC	CASSPLSGRAGETQYF
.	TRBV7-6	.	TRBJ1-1	TGTGCCAGCAGCTTCAGACAGAACACTGAAGCTTTCTTT	CASSFRQNTEAFF
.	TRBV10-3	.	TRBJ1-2	TGTGCCATCACGACGGGTCTTGGTCGCGGCTACACCTTC	CAITTGLGRGYTF
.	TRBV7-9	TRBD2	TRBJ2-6	TGTGCCAGCAGGGGACTAAAGGGTTTAGGGGCCAACGTCCTGACTTTC	CASRGLKGLGANVLTF
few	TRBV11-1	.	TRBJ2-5	TGTGCCAGCAGCTTAGGACAGCAAGAGACCCAGTACTTC	CASSLGQQETQYF
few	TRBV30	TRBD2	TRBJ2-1	TGTGCCTGGAGTCCGACTAGCGGTTACAATGAGCAGTTCTTC	CAWSPTSGYNEQFF
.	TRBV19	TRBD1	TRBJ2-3	TGTGGGACAGGGGTCACAGATACGCAGTATTTT	CGTGVTDTQYF
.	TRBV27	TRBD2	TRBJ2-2	TGTGCCAGCAGCCGGACTAGCGGGTGGAGGGAGCTGTTTTTT	CASSRTSGWRELFF
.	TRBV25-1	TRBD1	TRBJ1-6	TGTGCCAGCAGTGACCCCCGGGACAGGGGATTATACTCACCCCTCCACTTT	CASSDPRDRGLYSPLHF
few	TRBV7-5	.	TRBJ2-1	TGTGTCAGAAGCATTTCCGGGACTAGCCTGAATGAGCAGTTCTTC	CVRSISGTSLNEQFF
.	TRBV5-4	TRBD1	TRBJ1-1	TGTGCCAGCAGTTTGGACAGGCTGGGGACTGAAGCTTTCTTT	CASSLDRLGTEAFF
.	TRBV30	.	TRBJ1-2	TGTGCCTGGAGTCTACAGGCGCGCGGCTACACCTTC	CAWSLQARGYTF
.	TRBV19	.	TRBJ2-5	TGTGCCAGTAGTACCCGACTGCTAGCCGGGTCGGTGGGAGAGACCCAGTACTTC	CASSTRLLAGSVGETQYF
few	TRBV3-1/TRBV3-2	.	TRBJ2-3	TGTGCCAGCAGCCTACAGACGCGCACAGATACGCAGTATTTT	CASSLQTRTDTQYF